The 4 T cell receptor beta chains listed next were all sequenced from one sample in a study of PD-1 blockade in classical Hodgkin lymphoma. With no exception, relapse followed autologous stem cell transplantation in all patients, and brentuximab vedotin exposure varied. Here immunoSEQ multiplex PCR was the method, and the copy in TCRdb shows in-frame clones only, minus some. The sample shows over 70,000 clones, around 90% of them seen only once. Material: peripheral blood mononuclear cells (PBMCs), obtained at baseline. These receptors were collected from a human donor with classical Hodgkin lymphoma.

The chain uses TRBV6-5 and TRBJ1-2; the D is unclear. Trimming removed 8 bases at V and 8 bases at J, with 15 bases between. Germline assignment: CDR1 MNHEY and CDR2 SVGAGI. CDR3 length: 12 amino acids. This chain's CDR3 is CASQTRKGGYTF. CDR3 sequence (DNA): TGTGCCAGCCAAACAAGGAAAGGGGGCTACACCTTC.

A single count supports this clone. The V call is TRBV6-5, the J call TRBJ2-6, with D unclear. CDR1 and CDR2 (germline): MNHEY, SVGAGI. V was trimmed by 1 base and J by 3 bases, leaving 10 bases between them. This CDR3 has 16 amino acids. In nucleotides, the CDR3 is TGTGCCAGCAGTTACTTTTCCAGTCGTGGGGCCAACGTCCTGACTTTC. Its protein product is CASSYFSSRGANVLTF.

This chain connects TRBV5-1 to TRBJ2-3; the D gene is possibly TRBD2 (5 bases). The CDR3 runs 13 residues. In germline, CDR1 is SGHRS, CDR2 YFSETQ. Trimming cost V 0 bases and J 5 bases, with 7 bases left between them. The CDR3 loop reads CASSLGELDTQYF. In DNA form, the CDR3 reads TGCGCCAGCAGCTTGGGGGAGTTAGATACGCAGTATTTT.

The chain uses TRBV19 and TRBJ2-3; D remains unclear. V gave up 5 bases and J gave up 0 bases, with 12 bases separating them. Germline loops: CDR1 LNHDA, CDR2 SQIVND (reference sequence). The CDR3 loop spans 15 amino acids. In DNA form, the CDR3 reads TGTGCCAGTAGTTCGGGCCGTTCTAGCACAGATACGCAGTATTTT. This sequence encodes CASSSGRSSTDTQYF.